This TCR beta chain derives from a study of T cell responses to AZD1222 COVID-19 vaccine. The table came from immunoSEQ multiplex PCR; TCRdb's copy has only in-frame clones and leaves some out. The sample has 150,000 to 200,000 clones; around 90% are singletons. Details on this clone: Its matching antigen is unknown.

Study results and caveats: Just a handful of AZD1222 recipients were seropositive at baseline. Across the whole spike, CD4 TCRs peaked at regions 160-218 and 743-854. Most donors were white British and more were female, and clonal diversity was possibly underestimated. A rise in Spike-specific TCR breadth and depth followed two AZD1222 doses.

With 3 bases removed from V and 4 bases from J, the gap between germline ends came to 10 bases. The CDR3 extends over 13 amino acids. Germline CDR1 and CDR2: SGHVS and FNYEAQ. The chain joins TRBV7-6 to TRBJ2-7, with D tentatively TRBD1 or TRBD2 (5 bases each). Sequencing used peripheral blood, obtained on day 0 of AZD1222 vaccination. The clonotype was recovered from an adult in good health. The CDR3 is CASSFRDGYEQYF. CDR3 bases: TGTGCCAGCAGCTTCCGGGACGGATACGAGCAGTACTTC.